Below, 13 T cell receptor beta chains from the same sample are listed, as sequenced in a study of blood T cell repertoires in COVID-19. Libraries were prepared by immunoSEQ multiplex PCR; TCRdb keeps only in-frame clonotypes and omits some of them. This table has 200,000 to 250,000 clones, 83% appearing once. The sample comprised peripheral blood. These receptors were taken from a woman in her 30s with COVID-19, enrolled during active disease.

The V and J genes are TRBV5-5 and TRBJ2-7; 10 bases are shared with TRBD2. In germline, CDR1 is SGHKS, CDR2 YYEKEE (reference sequence). The CDR3 sequence is 15 residues long. Germline trimming cut 3 bases from V and 5 bases from J; bases unmatched to any gene: 8. The CDR3 DNA follows: TGTGCCAGCAGCTGGATAGCGGGAGGTTTGGACGAGCAGTACTTC. This encodes CASSWIAGGLDEQYF.

Here the CDR3 reads CASSLPSGTGAEGTNEKLFF. The CDR3 bases are TGTGCCAGCAGTTTGCCCTCCGGGACAGGGGCAGAGGGAACTAATGAAAAACTGTTTTTT. The gene calls are TRBV28 and TRBJ1-4, with TRBD1 matching 10 bases. CDR1 is MDHEN and CDR2 is SYDVKM in the germline V gene. The CDR3 consists of 20 residues. After removal of 3 bases from V and 1 base from J, the junction contained 14 bases not matched to a gene.

The chain employs TRBV5-8 and TRBJ2-1; TRBD1 matches 7 bases. V was clipped by 1 base and J by 8 bases; unmatched bases: 6. The CDR3 runs 14 residues. CDR1 is SGHTS and CDR2 is YDEGEE in the germline V gene. CDR3 DNA sequence: TGTGCCAGCAGCTTGAAAGGGGGCGCGGATGAGCAGTTCTTC. Translation: CASSLKGGADEQFF.

The chain joins TRBV30 to TRBJ2-2, with 7 bases fitting TRBD2. Germline lookup yields CDR1 GTSNPN and CDR2 SVGIG (reference sequence). J lost 3 bases, V lost 0 bases, and 7 bases had no gene match. The CDR3 runs to 16 residues. CDR3 in amino acids: CAWSVMFGGDTGELFF. For the CDR3, the DNA is TGTGCCTGGAGTGTAATGTTTGGGGGGGACACCGGGGAGCTGTTTTTT.

V gene TRBV7-6 combines with J gene TRBJ2-7; maybe TRBD1 (5 bases). This CDR3 has 14 amino acids. The V end was cut by 1 base, the J end by 5 bases, with 12 bases between. Germline CDR1 reads SGHVS; CDR2 reads FNYEAQ. CDR3 nucleotides: TGTGCCAGCAGCTTAGTTTTAGGGGTTGACGAGCAGTACTTC. This gives the protein CASSLVLGVDEQYF. Together with reference TRBV7-6 and TRBJ2-7, the CDR3 gives the full variable domain: GAGVSQSPRYKVTKRGQDVALRCDPISGHVSLYWYRQALGQGPEFLTYFNYEAQQDKSGLPNDRFSAERPEGSISTLTIQRTEQRDSAMYRCASSLVLGVDEQYFGPGTRLTVT.

V gene TRBV4-2 combines with J gene TRBJ2-2, with 8 bases identical to TRBD2. V lost 3 bases and J lost 3; bases outside the gene matches: 6. This CDR3 region has 16 residues. The germline V gene has CDR1 LGHNA and CDR2 YNFKEQ. The CDR3 loop is CASSHQAGDYTGELFF. In DNA form, the CDR3 reads TGTGCCAGCAGCCACCAAGCGGGAGACTACACCGGGGAGCTGTTTTTT.

This chain joins TRBV5-5 and TRBJ1-1; D gene unclear. V lost 1 base to trimming and J lost 8 bases, with 6 bases between them. The CDR3 loop spans 11 amino acids. Looked up from germline, CDR1 is SGHKS and CDR2 is YYEKEE (reference sequence). CDR3 sequence reads: CASSLNKEAFF. In DNA, the CDR3 is TGTGCCAGCAGCTTGAACAAGGAAGCTTTCTTT.

The chain couples TRBV6-2 or TRBV6-3 to TRBJ1-5; a weak D match, TRBD1 (6 bases). Looked up from germline, CDR1 is MNHEY and CDR2 is SVGEGT. This CDR3 contains 15 residues. V gave up 5 bases and J gave up 2 bases, with 13 bases separating them. DNA of the CDR3: TGTGCCAGCAGTCTCAGGGGAGATGGCAATCAGCCCCAGCATTTT. Translated, it gives CASSLRGDGNQPQHF.

This chain links TRBV27 with TRBJ1-5; D not resolved. Germline V lookup: CDR1 MNHEY, CDR2 SMNVEV (reference sequence). CDR3 length equals 17 residues. V lost 0 bases, J lost 0 bases, and 12 bases lay in between. CDR3 amino acids: CASSLSYSEYSNQPQHF. In DNA form, the CDR3 reads TGTGCCAGCAGTTTATCCTACAGTGAGTATAGCAATCAGCCCCAGCATTTT.

V usage is TRBV5-1 and J usage is TRBJ2-2; TRBD2 is a possible D gene (7 bases). Trimming stripped 0 bases from V and 6 bases from J, with 12 bases between. The V gene's germline CDR1 is SGHRS and CDR2 YFSETQ. The CDR3 totals 15 residues. Written as DNA, the CDR3 is TGCGCCAGCAGCTTGGACAGGGAGGGGGCCGGGGAGCTGTTTTTT. Translated: CASSLDREGAGELFF.

As to this clone: Other DNA sequences from this sample encode an identical CDR3 as well. The chain combines TRBV30 with TRBJ1-5; weak D call: TRBD1 (5 bases). The germline V and J ends were trimmed by 3 bases and 5 bases, with 11 bases remaining between them. Germline CDR1 is GTSNPN and CDR2 is SVGIG (reference sequence). CDR3 length: 13 residues. The CDR3: CAWSGQGDQPQHF. The CDR3 DNA reads TGTGCCTGGAGCGGTCAAGGGGATCAGCCCCAGCATTTT.

This chain joins TRBV4-1 and TRBJ2-7; no reliable D call. The CDR3 covers 15 residues. V was shortened by 0 bases and J by 3 bases, with 12 bases between the two germline ends. Per the germline V gene, CDR1 is MGHRA and CDR2 is YSYEKL. In DNA, the CDR3 is TGCGCCAGCAGCCAAGAGCCTCGCGTAAGCTACGAGCAGTACTTC. Its translation is CASSQEPRVSYEQYF.

A few counts support this clone. V gene TRBV24-1 combines with J gene TRBJ2-3; D possibly corresponds to TRBD2 (6 bases). Trimming took off 4 bases at V and 0 bases at J, with 19 bases between the two ends. The CDR3 consists of 18 residues. Germline CDR1 KGHDR, CDR2 SFDVKD. CDR3 DNA sequence: TGTGCCACCAGTGACCCTTCCTTCGCGGGGACTAGCACAGATACGCAGTATTTT. This translates into CATSDPSFAGTSTDTQYF.